The entry below gives a single T cell receptor (beta chain) sequence along with its context. The antigen remains unidentified. There are 15 residues in the CDR3. The V and J ends lost 5 bases and 5 bases respectively, with 15 bases between them. The germline V gene has CDR1 MGHRA and CDR2 YSYEKL. It was with 60 Vbeta and 13 Jbeta primers that the PCR ran. Measured with immunoSEQ multiplex PCR; TCRdb has only the in-frame clones, and not every one. The profile shows fewer than 350,000 clones, roughly 90% of them singletons. The data were taken from a study of cytomegalovirus exposure and HLA in healthy donors. Whole-study results and caveats: Fewer N-insertions (relative to the approximately 700-donor mean) were reportedly seen in an Asian-associated ancestry cluster in a later analysis. Most CMV-associated TCR beta chains appeared HLA-restricted in a later analysis.

What was sequenced was PBMCs. This chain links TRBV4-1 with TRBJ1-4; D unclear. The sequence was obtained from a woman aged 18-29 years in good health and CMV-seronegative. CDR3 sequence reads: CASSFPGLLNEKLFF. The DNA of the CDR3 is TGCGCCAGCAGCTTCCCCGGTCTCCTAAATGAAAAACTGTTTTTT.